Listed below are T cell receptor beta chains from one sample, sequenced in a study of blood T cells in healthy people across ages. TCRdb fed the 5' RACE reads into MiXCR, producing one record per CDR3 protein. The sample consists of 700,000 or so distinct CDR3 sequences, about 24% of them appearing once. The material sequenced was blood. These receptors were obtained from a man aged 65 to 85 in good health. The CDR3 runs from the conserved cysteine through the conserved F or W. The D gene is left open where the match is weak. Clone size is not always given. Where it is, it says once, few, many or a class for expanded clones.

clone_size: .; v_call: TRBV21-1; j_call: TRBJ1-6; d_call: .; cdr3_aa: CASSKDTGGNSPLHF
clone_size: .; v_call: TRBV6-5; j_call: TRBJ2-1; d_call: .; cdr3_aa: CASSYSFLGGGRYNEQFF
clone_size: .; v_call: TRBV19; j_call: TRBJ1-1; d_call: .; cdr3_aa: CASPSPPPNTEAFF
clone_size: .; v_call: TRBV20-1; j_call: TRBJ1-5; d_call: .; cdr3_aa: CSAPRQGTDQPQHF
clone_size: .; v_call: TRBV6-5; j_call: TRBJ2-1; d_call: .; cdr3_aa: CASSVYHPGGHNEQFF
clone_size: .; v_call: TRBV11-2; j_call: TRBJ2-2; d_call: .; cdr3_aa: CASRRGQNTGELFF
clone_size: few; v_call: TRBV4-2; j_call: TRBJ2-6; d_call: TRBD1; cdr3_aa: CASSPLGQGVSGANVLTF
clone_size: few; v_call: TRBV7-3; j_call: TRBJ2-3; d_call: TRBD2; cdr3_aa: CASSPATGLASTDTQYF
clone_size: .; v_call: TRBV12-3/TRBV12-4; j_call: TRBJ2-5; d_call: .; cdr3_aa: CASRKKGTQYF
clone_size: few; v_call: TRBV15; j_call: TRBJ2-3; d_call: .; cdr3_aa: CATSRATWAGTDTQYF
clone_size: .; v_call: TRBV11-2; j_call: TRBJ1-4; d_call: TRBD1; cdr3_aa: CASSIAIRDRGKEKLFF
clone_size: few; v_call: TRBV12-3/TRBV12-4; j_call: TRBJ2-7; d_call: .; cdr3_aa: CASSLAALREQYF
clone_size: .; v_call: TRBV5-6; j_call: TRBJ2-7; d_call: .; cdr3_aa: CASSSVWTNPYEQYF
clone_size: .; v_call: TRBV9; j_call: TRBJ1-4; d_call: .; cdr3_aa: CASSAGDRAPPLKLFF
clone_size: few; v_call: TRBV12-3/TRBV12-4; j_call: TRBJ2-5; d_call: .; cdr3_aa: CASSSRGAYQETQYF
clone_size: few; v_call: TRBV9; j_call: .; d_call: TRBD2; cdr3_aa: CASSVDLTSGSNEQFF
clone_size: .; v_call: TRBV14; j_call: TRBJ2-5; d_call: .; cdr3_aa: CASSHSRRQETQYF
clone_size: .; v_call: TRBV6-2/TRBV6-3; j_call: TRBJ1-2; d_call: .; cdr3_aa: CASSYSKAGGEYGYTF
clone_size: .; v_call: TRBV10-3; j_call: .; d_call: .; cdr3_aa: CAISGPFAGLNEQFF
clone_size: .; v_call: TRBV5-1; j_call: .; d_call: .; cdr3_aa: CASSSVTAGDYEQYF
clone_size: few; v_call: TRBV6-5; j_call: .; d_call: TRBD1; cdr3_aa: CASSEDRGGYYEQYF
clone_size: .; v_call: TRBV12-3/TRBV12-4; j_call: TRBJ1-3; d_call: .; cdr3_aa: CASAQGTFTIYF
clone_size: .; v_call: TRBV29-1; j_call: TRBJ1-1; d_call: .; cdr3_aa: CSVEVAGNTEAFF
clone_size: .; v_call: TRBV4-1; j_call: TRBJ2-6; d_call: .; cdr3_aa: CASSQEPSGGANVLTF
clone_size: few; v_call: TRBV24-1; j_call: TRBJ2-3; d_call: .; cdr3_aa: CATMKPSTDTQYF
clone_size: .; v_call: TRBV18; j_call: .; d_call: TRBD1; cdr3_aa: CASSPRTGGPLEQYF
clone_size: .; v_call: TRBV19; j_call: TRBJ2-2; d_call: TRBD1; cdr3_aa: CASSTRDSTGELFF
clone_size: .; v_call: TRBV6-5; j_call: TRBJ2-4; d_call: TRBD1; cdr3_aa: CASSYSTQGASKNIQYF
clone_size: .; v_call: TRBV7-6; j_call: TRBJ2-3; d_call: TRBD2; cdr3_aa: CASSSLNGGAFDTQYF
clone_size: few; v_call: TRBV5-4; j_call: TRBJ2-5; d_call: TRBD1; cdr3_aa: CASSTQQGMRETQYF
clone_size: .; v_call: TRBV11-2; j_call: TRBJ2-1; d_call: TRBD1; cdr3_aa: CASIQGAYNEQFF
clone_size: .; v_call: TRBV5-1; j_call: TRBJ2-4; d_call: .; cdr3_aa: CASSLDGGLNIQYF
clone_size: few; v_call: TRBV29-1; j_call: TRBJ1-5; d_call: .; cdr3_aa: CSVGQQNQPQHF
clone_size: .; v_call: TRBV20-1; j_call: TRBJ2-1; d_call: .; cdr3_aa: CSARGLGAYNEQFF
clone_size: .; v_call: TRBV29-1; j_call: TRBJ2-1; d_call: .; cdr3_aa: CSVSPTGLGNNEQFF
clone_size: .; v_call: TRBV6-4; j_call: TRBJ2-3; d_call: .; cdr3_aa: CASSDSLGATQYF
clone_size: once; v_call: TRBV5-1; j_call: .; d_call: .; cdr3_aa: CASTAKDSPRGETQYF